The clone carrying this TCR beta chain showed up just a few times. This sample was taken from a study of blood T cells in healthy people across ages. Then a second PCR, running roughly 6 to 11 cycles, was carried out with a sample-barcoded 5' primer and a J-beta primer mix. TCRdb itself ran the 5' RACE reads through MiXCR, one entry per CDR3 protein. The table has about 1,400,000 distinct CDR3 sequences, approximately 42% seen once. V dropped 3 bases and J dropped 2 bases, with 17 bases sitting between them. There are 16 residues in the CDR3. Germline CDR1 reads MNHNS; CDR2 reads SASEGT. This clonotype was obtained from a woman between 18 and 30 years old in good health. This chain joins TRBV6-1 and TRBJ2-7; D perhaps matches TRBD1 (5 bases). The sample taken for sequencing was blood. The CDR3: CASSDPDSSSTYEQYF. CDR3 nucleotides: TGTGCCAGCAGTGATCCCGACAGTTCATCAACCTACGAGCAGTACTTC.